This is a list of T cell receptor beta chains from one sample in a study of blood T cell repertoires in COVID-19. Here immunoSEQ multiplex PCR was the method, and the copy in TCRdb shows in-frame clones only, minus some. Among 200,000 to 250,000 clones, 85% to 90% were seen once, and the ten largest hold approximately 6.1%. The sample comprised peripheral blood. The receptor source for this set is a man older than 75 with acute or convalescent COVID-19. Each CDR3 is given with its conserved first and last residue. Fields, in order: J gene, D gene, clone size, V gene, CDR3 protein, CDR3 DNA. A D gene is named only where the DNA matches it firmly. Where a row states a size, it is once, few, many or the class of an expanded clone; other rows omit it.

J gene: TRBJ2-7; D gene: .; clone size: once; V gene: TRBV27; CDR3 protein: CASSFPDGLEQYF; CDR3 DNA: TGTGCCAGCAGTTTCCCGGACGGACTGGAGCAGTACTTC
J gene: TRBJ1-5; D gene: TRBD1; clone size: .; V gene: TRBV25-1; CDR3 protein: CASTGQGNNQPQHF; CDR3 DNA: TGTGCCAGCACAGGACAGGGAAACAATCAGCCCCAGCATTTT
J gene: TRBJ2-1; D gene: .; clone size: .; V gene: TRBV7-3; CDR3 protein: CASSSYGGEQFF; CDR3 DNA: TGTGCCAGCAGCTCCTATGGTGGTGAGCAGTTCTTC
J gene: TRBJ1-2; D gene: TRBD1; clone size: once; V gene: TRBV19; CDR3 protein: CASRPDRGTDGYTF; CDR3 DNA: TGTGCCAGTAGACCGGACAGGGGGACGGATGGCTACACCTTC
J gene: TRBJ1-6; D gene: TRBD1; clone size: .; V gene: TRBV15; CDR3 protein: CATSRALAGGQSPLHF; CDR3 DNA: TGTGCCACCAGCAGAGCTCTCGCAGGGGGCCAATCACCCCTCCACTTT
J gene: TRBJ2-7; D gene: .; clone size: once; V gene: TRBV9; CDR3 protein: CASSVVRRRYEQYF; CDR3 DNA: TGTGCCAGCAGCGTAGTTCGGCGGCGCTACGAGCAGTACTTC
J gene: TRBJ2-4; D gene: TRBD1; clone size: .; V gene: TRBV7-2; CDR3 protein: CASSSPGQGSLAKNIQYF; CDR3 DNA: TGTGCCAGCAGCTCGCCCGGACAGGGATCTCTAGCCAAAAACATTCAGTACTTC
J gene: TRBJ2-1; D gene: TRBD2; clone size: once; V gene: TRBV7-2; CDR3 protein: CASSFVSGRAGNEQFF; CDR3 DNA: TGTGCCAGCAGCTTCGTTAGCGGGAGGGCCGGGAATGAGCAGTTCTTC
J gene: TRBJ2-2; D gene: TRBD1; clone size: .; V gene: TRBV18; CDR3 protein: CASSLRPGQGEAGELFF; CDR3 DNA: TGTGCCAGCTCTCTAAGACCGGGACAGGGAGAGGCTGGGGAGCTGTTTTTT
J gene: TRBJ2-2; D gene: TRBD2; clone size: .; V gene: TRBV7-7; CDR3 protein: CASSPGTGGTGELFF; CDR3 DNA: TGTGCCAGCAGCCCAGGGACGGGGGGCACCGGGGAGCTGTTTTTT
J gene: TRBJ2-1; D gene: TRBD2; clone size: .; V gene: TRBV5-4; CDR3 protein: CASSPGSSGTIQQFF; CDR3 DNA: TGTGCCAGCAGCCCGGGCTCTAGCGGAACGATACAGCAGTTCTTC
J gene: TRBJ2-1; D gene: .; clone size: .; V gene: TRBV15; CDR3 protein: CATSSRRYNEQFF; CDR3 DNA: TGTGCCACCAGCTCGCGCCGCTACAATGAGCAGTTCTTC
J gene: TRBJ1-2; D gene: .; clone size: .; V gene: TRBV9; CDR3 protein: CASSSETGAYGYTF; CDR3 DNA: TGTGCCAGCAGCTCCGAGACAGGAGCATATGGCTACACCTTC
J gene: TRBJ2-1; D gene: TRBD2; clone size: .; V gene: TRBV29-1; CDR3 protein: CSAGLAGGSSPEQFF; CDR3 DNA: TGCAGCGCCGGACTAGCGGGAGGTAGCTCCCCTGAGCAGTTCTTC
J gene: TRBJ1-3; D gene: TRBD1; clone size: .; V gene: TRBV18; CDR3 protein: CASSPGQGIGNTIYF; CDR3 DNA: TGTGCCAGCTCACCAGGACAGGGGATCGGAAACACCATATATTTT